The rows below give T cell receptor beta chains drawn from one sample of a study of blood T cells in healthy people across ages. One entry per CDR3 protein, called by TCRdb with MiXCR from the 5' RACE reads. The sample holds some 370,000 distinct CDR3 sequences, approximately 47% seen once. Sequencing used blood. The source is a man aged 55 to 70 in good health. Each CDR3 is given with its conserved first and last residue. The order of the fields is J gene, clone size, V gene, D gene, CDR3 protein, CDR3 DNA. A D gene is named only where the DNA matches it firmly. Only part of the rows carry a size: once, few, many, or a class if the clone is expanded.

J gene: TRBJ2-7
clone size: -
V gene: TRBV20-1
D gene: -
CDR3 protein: CSARDPNTDYEQYF
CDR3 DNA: TGCAGTGCTAGAGATCCCAACACGGACTACGAGCAGTACTTC

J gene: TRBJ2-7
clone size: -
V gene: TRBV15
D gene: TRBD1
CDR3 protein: CATSRQGDRRNYEQYF
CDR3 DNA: TGTGCCACCAGCCGCCAAGGGGACAGAAGGAACTACGAGCAGTACTTC

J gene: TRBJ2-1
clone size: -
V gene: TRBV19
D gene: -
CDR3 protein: CASSTRTEQFF
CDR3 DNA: TGTGCCAGTAGTACCCGGACAGAGCAGTTCTTC

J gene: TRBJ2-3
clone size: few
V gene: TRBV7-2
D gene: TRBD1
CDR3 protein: CASSLAGQVLTDTQYF
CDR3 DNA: TGTGCCAGCAGCTTAGCGGGACAGGTTTTGACAGATACGCAGTATTTT

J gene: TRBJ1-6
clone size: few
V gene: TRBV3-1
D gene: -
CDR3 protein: CASSIRTDSSPLHF
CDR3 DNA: TGTGCCAGCAGCATACGGACAGACTCTTCACCCCTCCACTTT

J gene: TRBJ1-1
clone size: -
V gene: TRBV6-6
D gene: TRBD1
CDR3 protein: CASRDREHEAFF
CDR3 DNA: TGTGCCAGCAGAGACAGGGAACATGAAGCTTTCTTT

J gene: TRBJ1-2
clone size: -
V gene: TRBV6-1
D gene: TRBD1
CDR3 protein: CASSGQRQGKFGNYGYTF
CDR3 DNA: TGTGCCAGCAGTGGTCAAAGACAGGGCAAGTTCGGGAACTATGGCTACACCTTC

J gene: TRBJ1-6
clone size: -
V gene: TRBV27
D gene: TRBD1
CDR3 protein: CASRPPGTGLYSPLHF
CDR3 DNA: TGTGCCAGCAGGCCACCCGGGACAGGACTTTACTCACCCCTCCACTTT

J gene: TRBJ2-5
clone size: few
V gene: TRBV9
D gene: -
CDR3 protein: CASSVEARGETQYF
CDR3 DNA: TGTGCCAGCAGCGTAGAGGCCAGAGGGGAGACCCAGTACTTC

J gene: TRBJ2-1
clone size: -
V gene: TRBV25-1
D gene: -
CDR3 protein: CASKAVGTYNEQFF
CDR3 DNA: TGTGCCAGCAAGGCAGTGGGGACCTACAATGAGCAGTTCTTC

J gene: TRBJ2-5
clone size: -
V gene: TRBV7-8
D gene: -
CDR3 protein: CASSLKRLAPAETQYF
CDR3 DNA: TGTGCCAGCAGCTTAAAGAGGCTAGCGCCAGCGGAGACCCAGTACTTC

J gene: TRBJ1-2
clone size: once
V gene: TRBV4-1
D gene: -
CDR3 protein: CASSRMDVGYGYTF
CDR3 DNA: TGCGCCAGCAGCCGGATGGACGTTGGCTATGGCTACACCTTC

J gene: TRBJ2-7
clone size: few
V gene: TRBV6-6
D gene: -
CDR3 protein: CASSGDFGYEQYF
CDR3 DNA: TGTGCCAGCAGTGGGGATTTTGGTTACGAGCAGTACTTC

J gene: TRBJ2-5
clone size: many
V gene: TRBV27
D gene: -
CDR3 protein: CASRARETQYF
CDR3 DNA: TGTGCCAGCAGGGCCAGGGAGACCCAGTACTTC

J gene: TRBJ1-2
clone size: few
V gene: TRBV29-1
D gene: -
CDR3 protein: CSGGPSDGYTF
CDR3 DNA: TGCAGCGGGGGGCCGTCGGATGGCTACACCTTC

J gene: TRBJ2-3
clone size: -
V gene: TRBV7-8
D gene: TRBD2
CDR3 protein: CASSLLAGGDTDTQYF
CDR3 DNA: TGTGCCAGCAGCTTACTAGCGGGAGGGGACACAGATACGCAGTATTTT

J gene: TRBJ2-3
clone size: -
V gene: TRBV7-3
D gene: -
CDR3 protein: CASSPGDASTDTQYF
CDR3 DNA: TGTGCCAGCAGCCCAGGGGATGCTAGCACAGATACGCAGTATTTT

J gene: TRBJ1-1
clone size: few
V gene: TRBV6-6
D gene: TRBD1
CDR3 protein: CASSDRGASNTEAFF
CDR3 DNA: TGTGCCAGCAGTGACAGGGGGGCATCGAACACTGAAGCTTTCTTT

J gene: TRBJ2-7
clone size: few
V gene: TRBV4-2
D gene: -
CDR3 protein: CASSQVGTHYEQYF
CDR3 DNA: TGTGCCAGCAGCCAAGTAGGGACCCACTACGAGCAGTACTTC

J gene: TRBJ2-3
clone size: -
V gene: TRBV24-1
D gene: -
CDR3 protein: CATSDGGHTDTQYF
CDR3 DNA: TGTGCCACCAGTGATGGGGGACACACAGATACGCAGTATTTT

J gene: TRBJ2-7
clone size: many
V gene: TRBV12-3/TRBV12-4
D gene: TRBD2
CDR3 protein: CASMRGAGEQYF
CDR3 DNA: TGTGCCAGCATGCGGGGGGCGGGGGAGCAGTACTTC

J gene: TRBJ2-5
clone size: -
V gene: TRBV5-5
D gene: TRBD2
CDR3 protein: CASSSAAGGSLSQYF
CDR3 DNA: TGTGCCAGCAGCTCGGCGGCGGGGGGGTCGTTGTCCCAGTACTTC

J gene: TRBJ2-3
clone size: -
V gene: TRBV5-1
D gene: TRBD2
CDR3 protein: CASSPHSGATSTDTQYF
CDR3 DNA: TGCGCCAGCAGCCCCCATAGCGGGGCAACTAGCACAGATACGCAGTATTTT

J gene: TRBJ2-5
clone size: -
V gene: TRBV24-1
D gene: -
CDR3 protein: CATSDLGLETQYF
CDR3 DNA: TGTGCCACCAGTGATTTAGGACTCGAGACCCAGTACTTC

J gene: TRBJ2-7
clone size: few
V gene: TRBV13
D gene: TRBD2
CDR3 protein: CASSPRGLAITYEQYF
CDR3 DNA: TGTGCCAGCAGCCCGAGGGGACTAGCAATCACCTACGAGCAGTACTTC

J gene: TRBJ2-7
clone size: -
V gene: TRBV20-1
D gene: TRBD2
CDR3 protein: CSAGTSYEQYF
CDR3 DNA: TGCAGTGCTGGGACTAGCTACGAGCAGTACTTC